The 25 T cell receptor beta chains listed next were all sequenced from one sample in a study of CD8+ T cells in alopecia areata. RNA, once extracted, was reverse transcribed into cDNA for use as the sequencing template. The protocol was immunoSEQ multiplex PCR, while the TCRdb copy is restricted to in-frame clones and leaves out a portion. The sample contains approximately 210,000 clones, roughly 44% of which appear only once. Sample treatment: oral pan-JAK inhibitor, 5-10 mg twice daily. The source was CD4+ T cells sorted from blood, collected at approximately week 37, from a patient treated with tofacitinib. The receptors derive from a human donor with alopecia areata.

The V call is TRBV7-2, the J call TRBJ2-7; D unresolved. V was shortened by 4 bases and J by 4 bases, with 17 bases between the two germline ends. The CDR3 contains 15 residues. CDR1 and CDR2 from the germline V gene are SGHTA and FQGNSA. For the CDR3, the DNA is TGTGCCAGCAGCTCCCCCGGGCCCCGGAGTTACGAGCAGTACTTC. Its translation is CASSSPGPRSYEQYF.

The chain joins TRBV10-3 to TRBJ2-4; a possible D gene is TRBD2 (5 bases). Germline V gives CDR1 ENHRY, CDR2 SYGVKD. The CDR3 consists of 15 residues. V lost 0 bases and J lost 8, with 14 bases in between. Here the CDR3 reads CAISESRPNGDIQYF. The DNA for the CDR3 is TGTGCCATCAGTGAGTCGAGGCCGAACGGGGACATTCAGTACTTC.

The chain couples TRBV29-1 to TRBJ2-1; possible D gene TRBD2, 7 bases. Germline CDR1 is SQVTM and CDR2 is ANQGSEA. This CDR3 is 18 amino acids long. The ends were cut back, 4 bases at V and 0 bases at J, with 22 bases in the middle. The chain's CDR3 is CSVANRGAPGSSYNEQFF. The CDR3 bases are TGCAGCGTTGCGAACCGGGGGGCCCCCGGTAGCTCCTACAATGAGCAGTTCTTC.

V and J are TRBV30 and TRBJ1-5; a possible D gene is TRBD1 (5 bases). Germline-derived CDR1 and CDR2 are GTSNPN and SVGIG (reference sequence). CDR3 size: 15 residues. V was pared by 3 bases and J by 7 bases, with 19 bases between. The CDR3 region has the DNA TGTGCCTGGAGGGGCCGGGGGTCACAAAGACAGCCCCAGCATTTT. It yields the protein CAWRGRGSQRQPQHF.

The V gene is TRBV30, the J gene TRBJ2-7, with D possibly TRBD2 on 6 matching bases. CDR1 and CDR2 from the germline V gene are GTSNPN and SVGIG (reference sequence). This CDR3 has 13 amino acids. V gave up 3 bases and J gave up 4 bases, with 13 bases separating them. CDR3 residues: CAWRAKGGYEQYF. CDR3 DNA sequence: TGTGCCTGGAGGGCAAAGGGAGGATACGAGCAGTACTTC. Full variable domain (rest looked up from reference TRBV30 and TRBJ2-7): SQTIHQWPATLVQPVGSPLSLECTVEGTSNPNLYWYRQAAGRGLQLLFYSVGIGQISSEVPQNLSASRPQDRQFILSSKKLLLSDSGFYLCAWRAKGGYEQYFGPGTRLTVT.

The chain couples TRBV5-6 to TRBJ2-2; D not certain. The germline V and J ends were trimmed by 6 bases and 1 base, with 13 bases remaining between them. CDR1 and CDR2 from the germline V gene are SGHDT and YYEEEE. This CDR3 has 15 amino acids. In DNA, the CDR3 is TGTGCCAGCACCATGGGCCTAGTGAACACCGGGGAGCTGTTTTTT. Encoded protein: CASTMGLVNTGELFF. Full variable domain (outside the CDR3, taken from reference TRBV5-6 and TRBJ2-2): DAGVTQSPTHLIKTRGQQVTLRCSPKSGHDTVSWYQQALGQGPQFIFQYYEEEERQRGNFPDRFSGHQFPNYSSELNVNALLLGDSALYLCASTMGLVNTGELFFGEGSRLTVL.

V is TRBV11-1 and J is TRBJ2-7; D tentatively reads TRBD1 or TRBD2 (7 bases each). In germline, CDR1 is SGHAT, CDR2 FQDESV (reference sequence). The CDR3 runs 15 residues. With 5 bases removed from V and 3 bases from J, the gap between germline ends came to 17 bases. The CDR3 loop reads CASSPRGGGNYEQYF. The CDR3 DNA sequence: TGTGCCAGCAGCCCTAGGGGAGGGGGCAACTACGAGCAGTACTTC.

The chain is built from TRBV5-1 and TRBJ1-2, with 11 bases fitting TRBD1. Germline lookup yields CDR1 SGHRS and CDR2 YFSETQ. Trimming cost V 4 bases and J 3 bases; bases outside gene matches: 5. The CDR3 is 15 amino acids. The CDR3 bases are TGCGCCAGCAGCCTACGGACAGGGGGCTACTATGGCTACACCTTC. It translates to CASSLRTGGYYGYTF.

V usage is TRBV9 and J usage is TRBJ2-3, with 8 bases matching TRBD2. The length of the CDR3 is 15 residues. V was clipped by 4 bases and J by 2 bases; unmatched bases: 6. Germline-derived CDR1 and CDR2 are SGDLS and YYNGEE. CDR3 amino acids: CASSSPSGLTDTQYF. CDR3 in DNA: TGTGCCAGCAGCTCCCCTAGCGGGCTCACAGATACGCAGTATTTT. Complete variable domain (other parts from reference TRBV9 and TRBJ2-3): DSGVTQTPKHLITATGQRVTLRCSPRSGDLSVYWYQQSLDQGLQFLIQYYNGEERAKGNILERFSAQQFPDLHSELNLSSLELGDSALYFCASSSPSGLTDTQYFGPGTRLTVL.

V is TRBV6-1 and J is TRBJ2-7; tentative D call: TRBD2 (5 bases). The CDR3 contains 13 residues. Germline lookup yields CDR1 MNHNS and CDR2 SASEGT. V was shortened by 5 bases and J by 5 bases, with 13 bases between the two germline ends. This chain's CDR3 is CASSSPGLNEQYF. The CDR3 coding sequence is TGTGCCAGCAGTTCTCCCGGACTCAACGAGCAGTACTTC.

This clone has more than one count but fewer than ten. This chain joins TRBV28 and TRBJ2-4; D not certain. V lost 3 bases and J lost 3, with 9 bases in between. This CDR3 spans 14 amino acids. Germline V lookup: CDR1 MDHEN, CDR2 SYDVKM. The CDR3 sequence is CASSLVKGKNIQYF. In DNA, the CDR3 is TGTGCCAGCAGTTTGGTCAAAGGCAAAAACATTCAGTACTTC.

This sequence joins TRBV7-9 and TRBJ2-4; 11 bases fit TRBD2. The V and J ends lost 5 bases and 7 bases, in that order; junction bases with no gene match: 4. The CDR3 is 14 residues long. Germline V CDR1 and CDR2: SEHNR, FQNEAQ (reference sequence). CDR3 loop: CASSQIAGGNIQYF. The CDR3 DNA reads as TGTGCCAGCAGCCAGATAGCGGGAGGGAACATTCAGTACTTC. The variable domain in full, completed from reference TRBV7-9 and TRBJ2-4, reads DTGVSQNPRHKITKRGQNVTFRCDPISEHNRLYWYRQTLGQGPEFLTYFQNEAQLEKSRLLSDRFSAERPKGSFSTLEIQRTEQGDSAMYLCASSQIAGGNIQYFGAGTRLSVL.

The gene calls are TRBV11-2 and TRBJ2-5; 10 bases map to TRBD2. Germline CDR1 SGHAT, CDR2 FQNNGV. V gave up 3 bases and J gave up 4 bases; unmatched junction bases: 5. This CDR3 region has 15 residues. CDR3: CASSFTGTSVETQYF. For the CDR3, the DNA is TGTGCCAGCAGCTTCACCGGGACTAGCGTAGAGACCCAGTACTTC.

This clone was detected a few times. The chain joins TRBV5-1 to TRBJ2-5, with D perhaps given as TRBD1 or TRBD2 (6 bases each). The ends were cut back, 3 bases at V and 5 bases at J, with 17 bases in the middle. Germline V CDR1 and CDR2: SGHRS, YFSETQ. This CDR3 has 15 amino acids. The CDR3 nucleotides are TGCGCCAGCAGCTACCGGGGCCGGGGGCCGGAGACCCAGTACTTC. Its translation: CASSYRGRGPETQYF.

The V and J genes are TRBV4-3 and TRBJ2-5, with D tentatively TRBD1 or TRBD2 (7 bases each). From germline, CDR1 is LGHNA and CDR2 YSLEER. Trimming took off 4 bases at V and 5 bases at J, with 17 bases between the two ends. The CDR3 is 15 residues long. CDR3 bases: TGCGCCAGCAGCCCAGGGGGAGGGCCCCGGGAGACCCAGTACTTC. Protein product: CASSPGGGPRETQYF.

The gene calls are TRBV28 and TRBJ2-1; D is possibly TRBD1 or TRBD2 (5 bases each). Germline V gives CDR1 MDHEN, CDR2 SYDVKM. The CDR3 is made up of 12 amino acids. V was clipped by 5 bases and J by 14 bases, with 16 bases between them. The CDR3: CASSDGWDREFF. In nucleotides, the CDR3 is TGTGCCAGCAGTGACGGATGGGACCGCGAGTTCTTC.

This clone was detected only a few times. The chain links TRBV7-3 to TRBJ2-1, with a weak D call TRBD1 (5 bases). Trimming pared 0 bases from V and 9 bases from J, leaving 9 bases between. The CDR3 is made up of 13 amino acids. Per the germline V gene, CDR1 is SGHTA and CDR2 is FQGTGA. The CDR3 sequence is CASSLTQGGEQFF. CDR3 coding DNA: TGTGCCAGCAGCTTAACTCAGGGTGGTGAGCAGTTCTTC.

This clone has a handful of counts. V usage is TRBV18 and J usage is TRBJ2-7, with TRBD2 matching over 10 bases. There are 16 residues in the CDR3. In germline, CDR1 is KGHSH, CDR2 LQKENI. After removal of 4 bases from V and 2 bases from J, the junction contained 8 bases not matched to a gene. DNA for the CDR3: TGTGCCAGCTCACGTCTGACTAGCGGGCCAGCCTACGAGCAGTACTTC. Its protein product is CASSRLTSGPAYEQYF.

About this clone itself: The sample contains more than one DNA sequence encoding this CDR3. The CDR3 sequence: CSVEGSGANVLTF. Written as DNA, the CDR3 is TGCAGCGTTGAAGGGTCTGGGGCCAACGTCCTGACTTTC. The chain carries TRBV29-1 and TRBJ2-6; D gene uncertain. The CDR3 has 13 amino acids. Trimming took off 1 base at V and 1 base at J, with 2 bases between the two ends. The germline CDR1 and CDR2 sequences are SQVTM and ANQGSEA.

The V call is TRBV11-3, the J call TRBJ2-1; no reliable D call. The CDR3 loop spans 12 amino acids. V dropped 0 bases and J dropped 6 bases, with 3 bases sitting between them. Germline CDR1 is SGHNT and CDR2 is YENEEA. CDR3 coding DNA: TGTGCCAGCAGCTTAGAGCTCAATGAGCAGTTCTTC. This sequence encodes CASSLELNEQFF.

Details on this clone: A much larger clone lies a single base off, so this may be a read error. The chain links TRBV4-2 to TRBJ2-3; tentative D call: TRBD2 (6 bases). Trimming left V 4 bases short and J 5 bases short, with 7 bases between. CDR1 is LGHNA, CDR2 YNFKEQ, per germline. The CDR3 sequence is 12 residues long. CDR3 in amino acids: CASSRAGDTQYF. The CDR3, as DNA: TGTGCCAGCAGCCGAGCGGGAGATACGCAGTATTTT.

V usage is TRBV28 and J usage is TRBJ1-2; tentatively, D is TRBD1 (6 bases). Germline loops: CDR1 MDHEN, CDR2 SYDVKM. The V end was cut by 6 bases, the J end by 6 bases, with 17 bases between. The CDR3 sequence is 14 residues long. The CDR3 spells CASSSSLGGHGYTF. The CDR3 DNA is TGTGCCAGCAGCTCTAGCCTAGGGGGGCATGGCTACACCTTC.

The rearrangement links TRBV6-5 to TRBJ2-7; D not resolved. Germline values: CDR1 MNHEY, CDR2 SVGAGI. The V gene lost 2 bases and the J gene lost 6 bases, with 14 bases spanning the gap. CDR3 length: 14 amino acids. CDR3 region: CASSYDATTLEQYF. CDR3 nucleotides: TGTGCCAGCAGTTACGACGCCACAACCCTCGAGCAGTACTTC.

This clone has more than one count but fewer than ten. The chain links TRBV18 to TRBJ2-1; tentative D call: TRBD2 (6 bases). Germline V lookup: CDR1 KGHSH, CDR2 LQKENI. With 4 bases removed from V and 10 bases from J, the gap between germline ends came to 11 bases. The CDR3 covers 12 residues. CDR3 DNA sequence: TGTGCCAGCTCACAGGACGCGGGGGAGCAGTTCTTC. It codes for CASSQDAGEQFF.

The chain carries TRBV9 and TRBJ2-5; TRBD2 matches 7 bases. In germline, CDR1 is SGDLS, CDR2 YYNGEE. Germline trimming cut 0 bases from V and 5 bases from J; bases unmatched to any gene: 4. The CDR3 runs 14 residues. The CDR3 DNA is TGTGCCAGCAGCGTAGGCGGGAGCCAGGAGACCCAGTACTTC. Protein product: CASSVGGSQETQYF.